Listed below are T cell receptor beta chains from one sample, sequenced in a study of metastatic and nonmetastatic thyroid tumors. MiXCR was used by TCRdb to re-call the PCR reads. The sample contains 21,000 or so clones, over 9.5% of which appear only once. Input material: blood. The receptors shown here come from a female donor with papillary thyroid cancer or a benign thyroid nodule (not recorded which). Some clones in this sample may be carry-over from other donors' samples. CDR3s include the opening cysteine and the closing phenylalanine or tryptophan. A D gene is named only where the DNA matches it firmly. Size values are once, few and many counts, or a class for expanded clones, and some rows have none.

clone_size: many; d_call: .; v_call: TRBV7-2; j_call: TRBJ2-3; cdr3_nt: TGTGCCAGCAGCCTGGACCCCGGTGATACGCAGTATTTT; cdr3_aa: CASSLDPGDTQYF
clone_size: .; d_call: .; v_call: TRBV6-4; j_call: TRBJ1-3; cdr3_nt: TGTGCCTTTTACCCAGGGGTCGTCGTTGGCACCATATATTTT; cdr3_aa: CAFYPGVVVGTIYF
clone_size: many; d_call: .; v_call: TRBV4-1; j_call: TRBJ2-1; cdr3_nt: TGCGCCAGCAGCCAAGAGTTCCCACTGACAGTGAATGAGCAGTTCTTC; cdr3_aa: CASSQEFPLTVNEQFF
clone_size: many; d_call: .; v_call: TRBV4-3; j_call: TRBJ1-2; cdr3_nt: TGCGCCAGCAGCCCCCCTGGGGGTCGGGGGGGCTATACCTTC; cdr3_aa: CASSPPGGRGGYTF
clone_size: many; d_call: .; v_call: TRBV18; j_call: TRBJ2-3; cdr3_nt: TGTGCCAGCTCACTCTCGACTGGCCCAGATACGCAGTATTTT; cdr3_aa: CASSLSTGPDTQYF
clone_size: once; d_call: TRBD2; v_call: TRBV11-1; j_call: TRBJ2-7; cdr3_nt: TGTGCCAGCAGCACCCGTGGGGAGCGGGATTCCTACGAGCAGTACTTC; cdr3_aa: CASSTRGERDSYEQYF
clone_size: few; d_call: TRBD1; v_call: TRBV28; j_call: TRBJ1-2; cdr3_nt: TGTGCCAGCAGTTCTACCGGGACAGGGATCTATGGCTACACCTTC; cdr3_aa: CASSSTGTGIYGYTF
clone_size: .; d_call: .; v_call: TRBV20-1; j_call: TRBJ1-5; cdr3_nt: TGCAGTGCGGGACATGGCGGATGGGGCAATCAGCCCCAGCATTTT; cdr3_aa: CSAGHGGWGNQPQHF
clone_size: many; d_call: TRBD2; v_call: TRBV19; j_call: TRBJ2-1; cdr3_nt: TGTGCCAGTAGTAATACGGGGGGGCACATTCGGGAGCAGTTCTTC; cdr3_aa: CASSNTGGHIREQFF
clone_size: few; d_call: .; v_call: TRBV6-2/TRBV6-3; j_call: TRBJ2-1; cdr3_nt: TGTGCCAGCAGTCCGCTCTCCCGGAGAAACAATGAACAGTTCTTC; cdr3_aa: CASSPLSRRNNEQFF
clone_size: .; d_call: .; v_call: TRBV11-2; j_call: TRBJ1-2; cdr3_nt: TGTGCCAGCTCTCGGGCGTGGAGCCCCTCTAGCTATGGCTACACCTTC; cdr3_aa: CASSRAWSPSSYGYTF
clone_size: many; d_call: .; v_call: TRBV7-9; j_call: TRBJ2-7; cdr3_nt: TGTGCCAGCAGCTTAATGGGTTTCGAGCAGTACTTC; cdr3_aa: CASSLMGFEQYF
clone_size: many; d_call: TRBD1; v_call: TRBV6-2/TRBV6-3; j_call: TRBJ1-1; cdr3_nt: TGTGCCAGCAGTTACGCACAGGGGGGAGTCACTGAAGCTTTCTTT; cdr3_aa: CASSYAQGGVTEAFF
clone_size: many; d_call: .; v_call: TRBV5-4; j_call: TRBJ2-7; cdr3_nt: TGTGCCAGCAGCTCCACCAGGGGCTACGAGCAGTACTTC; cdr3_aa: CASSSTRGYEQYF
clone_size: many; d_call: TRBD2; v_call: TRBV5-4; j_call: TRBJ2-1; cdr3_nt: TGTGCCAGCAGCTCTTTAGCGGGAAGCTCCTACAATGAGCAGTTCTTC; cdr3_aa: CASSSLAGSSYNEQFF
clone_size: .; d_call: TRBD1; v_call: TRBV5-4; j_call: TRBJ2-4; cdr3_nt: TGTGCCACCCGGGACAGAGCCAAAAACATTCAGTACTTC; cdr3_aa: CATRDRAKNIQYF
clone_size: few; d_call: .; v_call: TRBV27; j_call: TRBJ2-3; cdr3_nt: TGTGCCAGCACAGCAGTTGGTCCCCCCCTGCCGGAGTGCACAGATACGCAGTATTTT; cdr3_aa: CASTAVGPPLPECTDTQYF
clone_size: many; d_call: .; v_call: TRBV7-3; j_call: TRBJ1-6; cdr3_nt: TGTGCCAGCAGCTTAAGTGGGGGTTATAATTCACCCCTCCACTTT; cdr3_aa: CASSLSGGYNSPLHF
clone_size: .; d_call: .; v_call: TRBV5-6; j_call: TRBJ1-1; cdr3_nt: TGTGCCAGCAGCTTGGCCGGGATCATGGGGACTGAAGCTTTCTTT; cdr3_aa: CASSLAGIMGTEAFF
clone_size: many; d_call: .; v_call: TRBV11-1; j_call: TRBJ1-2; cdr3_nt: TGTGCCAGCAGCTCACGAGGCGAGGGACCCCAGGCGGATGGCTACACCTTC; cdr3_aa: CASSSRGEGPQADGYTF
clone_size: many; d_call: .; v_call: TRBV25-1; j_call: TRBJ2-5; cdr3_nt: TGTGCCAGCAGTGAACAGTGCCTCAATGGTTCTGGAGAGACCCAGTACTTC; cdr3_aa: CASSEQCLNGSGETQYF
clone_size: medium-sized; d_call: .; v_call: TRBV6-1; j_call: TRBJ1-2; cdr3_nt: TGTGCCAGCAGCTCCGAATATCGATCTGCAGGGGGCTACACCTTC; cdr3_aa: CASSSEYRSAGGYTF
clone_size: many; d_call: TRBD2; v_call: TRBV29-1; j_call: TRBJ2-3; cdr3_nt: TGCAGCGTTGTAGGGGGGCTAGCGGGAGCTCATTGGTTAGATACGCAGTATTTT; cdr3_aa: CSVVGGLAGAHWLDTQYF
clone_size: .; d_call: .; v_call: TRBV28; j_call: TRBJ2-1; cdr3_nt: TGTGCCAGCATTAATGGAGTAAATGAGCAGTTCTTC; cdr3_aa: CASINGVNEQFF
clone_size: many; d_call: TRBD1; v_call: TRBV5-1; j_call: TRBJ1-2; cdr3_nt: TGCGCCAGCAGCTCAGACAGGGCCAACTATGGCTACACCTTC; cdr3_aa: CASSSDRANYGYTF
clone_size: few; d_call: TRBD1; v_call: TRBV2; j_call: TRBJ1-5; cdr3_nt: TGTACCAGCATTTTAGGGGGCCAACAGCCCCAGCATTTT; cdr3_aa: CTSILGGQQPQHF
clone_size: many; d_call: .; v_call: TRBV19; j_call: TRBJ1-4; cdr3_nt: TGTGCCAGTAGTACGGGTGGACGGCTTAATGAAAAACTGTTTTTT; cdr3_aa: CASSTGGRLNEKLFF
clone_size: many; d_call: .; v_call: TRBV19; j_call: TRBJ2-2; cdr3_nt: TGTGCCAGTAGGAGAGGGACCGACCTCGGCGCAAACACCGGGGAGCTGTTTTTT; cdr3_aa: CASRRGTDLGANTGELFF
clone_size: many; d_call: TRBD2; v_call: TRBV7-2; j_call: TRBJ2-7; cdr3_nt: TGTGCCAGCAGCTTTTCGAGCGGGACCTCCTACGAGCAGTACTTC; cdr3_aa: CASSFSSGTSYEQYF
clone_size: many; d_call: TRBD2; v_call: TRBV27; j_call: TRBJ2-3; cdr3_nt: TGTGCCAGCAGCCGGGTAGCGGGAGGGCCTGGAAATACGCAGTATTTT; cdr3_aa: CASSRVAGGPGNTQYF
clone_size: many; d_call: TRBD1; v_call: TRBV5-1; j_call: TRBJ2-3; cdr3_nt: TGCGCCAGCAGCTTGCAGGGGGCGCGCGCAGATACGCAGTATTTT; cdr3_aa: CASSLQGARADTQYF
clone_size: medium-sized; d_call: .; v_call: TRBV28; j_call: TRBJ2-7; cdr3_nt: TGTGCCAGCAGTTTATACCACAGAGATTACGAGCAGTACTTC; cdr3_aa: CASSLYHRDYEQYF
clone_size: medium-sized; d_call: .; v_call: TRBV15; j_call: TRBJ2-6; cdr3_nt: TGTGCCACCAGCAGATCCTCGGGGGCCAACGTCCTGACTTTC; cdr3_aa: CATSRSSGANVLTF
clone_size: .; d_call: .; v_call: TRBV6-4; j_call: TRBJ1-2; cdr3_nt: TGTGCCAGAAGTGCCGACCCGGGGCCGACACACCTCTATGGCTACACCTTC; cdr3_aa: CARSADPGPTHLYGYTF
clone_size: many; d_call: .; v_call: TRBV29-1; j_call: TRBJ1-2; cdr3_nt: TGCAGCGCTGGACGGCCCTACGGGGTCTACACCTTC; cdr3_aa: CSAGRPYGVYTF
clone_size: many; d_call: TRBD1; v_call: TRBV27; j_call: TRBJ1-4; cdr3_nt: TGTGCCAGCAGTTTATTAAGACAGGGGGCGGATAAACTGTTTTTT; cdr3_aa: CASSLLRQGADKLFF
clone_size: medium-sized; d_call: TRBD1; v_call: TRBV6-1; j_call: TRBJ2-1; cdr3_nt: TGTGCCAGCACCGACCTTGGGACAGGGAGGGTTAATGAGCAGTTCTTC; cdr3_aa: CASTDLGTGRVNEQFF
clone_size: many; d_call: .; v_call: TRBV12-3/TRBV12-4; j_call: TRBJ1-1; cdr3_nt: TGTGCCAGTTTAGGGATGGGACGGGGGATGGGCACTGAAGCTTTCTTT; cdr3_aa: CASLGMGRGMGTEAFF
clone_size: many; d_call: TRBD1; v_call: TRBV2; j_call: TRBJ1-1; cdr3_nt: TGTGCCAGCAGTCCGTCAGGACAGGGGAGAGCGGCTTTCTTT; cdr3_aa: CASSPSGQGRAAFF
clone_size: many; d_call: .; v_call: TRBV2; j_call: TRBJ1-1; cdr3_nt: TGTGCCAGCAACTTGGGGACGAACACTGAAGCTTTCTTT; cdr3_aa: CASNLGTNTEAFF
clone_size: .; d_call: TRBD1; v_call: TRBV5-1; j_call: TRBJ1-2; cdr3_nt: TGCGCCAGCAGCGTAGGACAGGACCTTTATGGCTACACCTTC; cdr3_aa: CASSVGQDLYGYTF